One sample yielded the 26 T cell receptor beta chains listed below, sequenced in a study of cytomegalovirus exposure and HLA in healthy donors. PCR involved 60 Vbeta and 13 Jbeta primers. Clones were read by immunoSEQ multiplex PCR, and TCRdb kept only the in-frame ones, dropping some. The sample contains some 130,000 clones, around 74% of which appear only once. Material: PBMCs. The receptors were sampled from a man aged 30-40 years in good health and CMV-seronegative.

The J gene is TRBJ1-2, the V gene TRBV4-1; D gene uncertain. The ends were cut back, 0 bases at V and 4 bases at J, with 9 bases in the middle. From germline, CDR1 is MGHRA and CDR2 YSYEKL. The CDR3 is 14 residues long. The CDR3 DNA is TGCGCCAGCAGCCAAGAAGCAGGAATCTATGGCTACACCTTC. Its translation is CASSQEAGIYGYTF.

The table lists this clone with a count of one. J is TRBJ1-1 and V is TRBV2, with TRBD1 matching over 8 bases. This CDR3 is built from 18 residues. Per germline, CDR1 SNHLY and CDR2 FYNNEI. The junction had 17 bases not matched to a gene; V was cut back by 4 bases and J by 4 bases. The CDR3 DNA sequence: TGTGCCAGCAGTGGCGCAGCTAGAAGGCCAGGGGGCCCCACTGAAGCTTTCTTT. This sequence encodes CASSGAARRPGGPTEAFF.

The chain recombines TRBV4-1 with TRBJ2-3; 8 nucleotides match TRBD2. After removal of 0 bases from V and 3 bases from J, the junction contained 20 bases not matched to a gene. This CDR3 contains 21 residues. CDR1 and CDR2 (germline): MGHRA, YSYEKL. CDR3 sequence: CASSQEVAASGSTLGTDTQYF. CDR3 coding DNA: TGCGCCAGCAGCCAAGAAGTTGCTGCGAGCGGGAGCACATTAGGGACAGATACGCAGTATTTT.

Only a few counts were recorded for this clone. The chain combines TRBV5-1 with TRBJ2-7; maybe TRBD2 (5 bases). This CDR3 comprises 14 residues. Germline values: CDR1 SGHRS, CDR2 YFSETQ. CDR3 residues: CASQSGSTSYEQYF. The CDR3 DNA reads as TGCGCTTCGCAATCGGGGTCTACGTCCTACGAGCAGTACTTC.

The rearrangement joins TRBV18 to TRBJ2-2; 10 positions agree with TRBD2. The CDR3 loop spans 17 amino acids. The germline V gene encodes CDR1 KGHSH and CDR2 LQKENI. J gave up 7 bases and V 1 base, and 9 bases lay outside the gene matches. CDR3 nucleotides: TGTGCCAGCTCACCACGGAGCCCTAGCGGGGGATACGGGGAGCTGTTTTTT. Translated: CASSPRSPSGGYGELFF.

The chain is built from TRBV6-1 and TRBJ1-5, with TRBD1 as a possible D gene (5 bases). The CDR3 runs to 14 residues. Germline-derived CDR1 and CDR2 are MNHNS and SASEGT. Deletions cut 2 bases from V and 7 bases from J, with 12 bases between. Here the CDR3 DNA reads TGTGCCAGCAGTGAAAGTTTGGGGGGGCAGCCCCAGCATTTT. It encodes CASSESLGGQPQHF.

This chain joins TRBV7-8 and TRBJ2-7, with D perhaps matching TRBD1 (6 bases). Deletions cut 5 bases from V and 3 bases from J, with 20 bases between. The CDR3 has 16 residues. The V gene's germline CDR1 is SGHVS and CDR2 FQNEAQ. CDR3 coding DNA: TGTGCCAGCAGCACACCAATCGGGGACACTCACTACGAGCAGTACTTC. It encodes CASSTPIGDTHYEQYF.

The chain joins TRBV4-3 to TRBJ2-2; the D gene is possibly TRBD2 (7 bases). The germline V gene encodes CDR1 LGHNA and CDR2 YSLEER. V lost 4 bases to trimming and J lost 6 bases, with 12 bases between them. CDR3 length equals 14 residues. The CDR3 region is CASSLWGGSGELFF. CDR3 bases: TGCGCCAGCAGCCTGTGGGGGGGCTCCGGGGAGCTGTTTTTT.

This chain joins TRBV7-9 and TRBJ1-2, with D possibly matching TRBD1 (6 bases). The germline V and J ends were trimmed by 8 bases and 5 bases, with 18 bases remaining between them. This CDR3 has 14 amino acids. Germline V gives CDR1 SEHNR, CDR2 FQNEAQ (reference sequence). CDR3 protein: CASEKQGTKYGYTF. DNA of the CDR3: TGTGCCAGCGAGAAACAGGGAACCAAATATGGCTACACCTTC.

This chain uses TRBV5-6 with TRBJ2-5, with 11 bases that match TRBD2. Losses at the gene ends were 0 bases for V and 4 bases for J; bases not matched to a gene: 2. Germline V gene lookup returns CDR1 SGHDT and CDR2 YYEEEE. This CDR3 has 15 residues. The CDR3 nucleotides are TGTGCCAGCAGCTTGGTTAGCGGGGGGGTAGAGACCCAGTACTTC. Translated: CASSLVSGGVETQYF.

This rearrangement joins TRBV5-1 to TRBJ2-1, with 12 positions matching TRBD2. The CDR3 extends over 15 amino acids. Germline trimming cut 5 bases from V and 4 bases from J; bases unmatched to any gene: 4. The germline CDR1 and CDR2 sequences are SGHRS and YFSETQ. This CDR3 is CASSMGLAGYNEQFF. CDR3 nucleotide sequence: TGCGCCAGCAGTATGGGACTAGCGGGTTACAATGAGCAGTTCTTC.

This clone has a handful of counts. The chain couples TRBV27 to TRBJ2-1, with 10 bases fitting TRBD1. From germline, CDR1 is MNHEY and CDR2 SMNVEV (reference sequence). The V gene end was trimmed by 8 bases and the J gene end by 7 bases; junction bases not matched to a gene: 11. This CDR3 contains 15 residues. The CDR3 spells CASSETGQGLNEQFF. Here the CDR3 DNA reads TGTGCCAGCTCAGAAACGGGACAGGGGCTAAATGAGCAGTTCTTC.

The chain uses TRBV4-3 and TRBJ2-7; 10 bases are a match to TRBD2. Germline assignment: CDR1 LGHNA and CDR2 YSLEER. Losses at the gene ends were 4 bases for V and 2 bases for J; bases not matched to a gene: 5. The CDR3 has 15 amino acids. The CDR3 reads CASSPSLAGAYEQYF. In DNA, the CDR3 is TGCGCCAGCAGCCCTTCTCTAGCGGGAGCCTACGAGCAGTACTTC.

J is TRBJ2-2 and V is TRBV29-1, with D unclear. CDR3 length: 14 amino acids. CDR1 and CDR2 (germline): SQVTM, ANQGSEA. V lost 3 bases to trimming and J lost 0 bases, with 8 bases between them. Here the CDR3 reads CSVEGNANTGELFF. The CDR3 region has the DNA TGCAGCGTTGAGGGCAACGCGAACACCGGGGAGCTGTTTTTT.

J is TRBJ1-2 and V is TRBV9, with TRBD1 matching 9 bases. Trimming removed 7 bases from V and 4 bases from J; junction bases left unmatched: 14. The CDR3 has 16 amino acids. The germline gives CDR1 SGDLS, CDR2 YYNGEE. CDR3 protein: CASRGQGTTLAYGYTF. CDR3 sequence (DNA): TGTGCCAGCCGGGGACAGGGAACTACGTTGGCCTATGGCTACACCTTC.

This rearrangement joins TRBV7-9 to TRBJ2-7, with D tentatively TRBD1 (6 bases). Germline CDR1 is SEHNR and CDR2 is FQNEAQ (reference sequence). The CDR3 loop spans 15 amino acids. V was trimmed by 5 bases and J by 6 bases, leaving 20 bases between them. The CDR3 DNA reads TGTGCCAGCAGCCCCCGGGACCCCCCAGGGGTCGAGCAGTACTTC. It translates to CASSPRDPPGVEQYF.

This clone was detected a few times. J is TRBJ2-1 and V is TRBV7-6, with D possibly matching TRBD2 (6 bases). V lost 6 bases to trimming and J lost 8 bases, with 8 bases between them. CDR3 length equals 11 residues. Germline assignment: CDR1 SGHVS and CDR2 FNYEAQ. In nucleotides, the CDR3 is TGTGCCAGCAGGGGCGGGGATGAGCAGTTCTTC. Encoded protein: CASRGGDEQFF.

The J gene is TRBJ1-1, the V gene TRBV2, with 10 positions matching TRBD1. CDR3 length: 14 amino acids. J was trimmed by 4 bases and V by 8 bases; bases with no gene match: 7. Germline V gives CDR1 SNHLY, CDR2 FYNNEI. This CDR3 reads CASRGDRGSTEAFF. The CDR3, as DNA: TGTGCCAGCCGAGGGGACAGGGGATCCACTGAAGCTTTCTTT.

The V call is TRBV11-2, the J call TRBJ1-3; D unresolved. Deletions cut 1 base from V and 2 bases from J, with 9 bases between. In germline, CDR1 is SGHAT, CDR2 FQNNGV. The CDR3 has 15 residues. The CDR3 bases are TGTGCCAGCAGCTTAGTGTTGCAGACTGGAAACACCATATATTTT. Protein: CASSLVLQTGNTIYF.

The rearrangement joins TRBV7-9 to TRBJ2-1, with TRBD2 matching 11 bases. With 4 bases clipped from V and 9 bases from J, the junction kept 11 bases outside the gene matches. CDR3 length: 16 amino acids. In germline, CDR1 is SEHNR, CDR2 FQNEAQ (reference sequence). CDR3 region: CASSSSGTSGGLEQFF. The CDR3 nucleotides are TGTGCCAGCAGCTCGTCCGGGACTAGCGGCGGGCTTGAGCAGTTCTTC.

The sample holds one count of this clone. Other DNA sequences of this sample code for an identical CDR3. The chain joins TRBV5-1 to TRBJ2-7; 7 nucleotides line up with TRBD2. Germline loops: CDR1 SGHRS, CDR2 YFSETQ. J was trimmed by 0 bases and V by 0 bases; bases with no gene match: 0. CDR3 length: 14 residues. CDR3 nucleotide sequence: TGCGCCAGCAGCTTGGGGGGGGGCTCCTACGAGCAGTACTTC. Translation gives CASSLGGGSYEQYF.

There are a few counts of this clone. This chain links TRBV18 with TRBJ2-5; possibly TRBD1 for D (6 bases). The CDR3 consists of 14 residues. V was trimmed by 3 bases and J by 1 base, leaving 9 bases between them. The V gene's germline CDR1 is KGHSH and CDR2 LQKENI. The CDR3 DNA sequence: TGTGCCAGCTCACCGAGACAGGCCCAAGAGACCCAGTACTTC. Encoded protein: CASSPRQAQETQYF.

The chain combines TRBV6-5 with TRBJ2-5; tentative D call: TRBD1 (6 bases). V dropped 6 bases and J dropped 4 bases, with 18 bases sitting between them. Germline CDR1 reads MNHEY; CDR2 reads SVGAGI. The CDR3 sequence is 15 residues long. CDR3 amino acids: CASSALTGWGETQYF. CDR3 in DNA: TGTGCCAGCAGCGCACTCACAGGGTGGGGAGAGACCCAGTACTTC.

This clone was counted only a few times. This chain connects TRBV9 to TRBJ2-5; 9 nucleotides match TRBD2. V shed 3 bases, J shed 1 base, and the junction held 10 bases outside the gene matches. Germline-derived CDR1 and CDR2 are SGDLS and YYNGEE. The CDR3 has 17 residues. The CDR3 protein is CASSAGFGSGGQETQYF. DNA for the CDR3: TGTGCCAGCAGCGCAGGTTTCGGTAGCGGGGGCCAAGAGACCCAGTACTTC.

This clone has more than one count but fewer than ten. This chain connects TRBV7-2 to TRBJ1-1, with D perhaps TRBD1 (5 bases). Germline V CDR1 and CDR2: SGHTA, FQGNSA. Trimming cost V 5 bases and J 1 base, with 14 bases left between them. The CDR3 length is 15 residues. CDR3 nucleotides: TGTGCCAGCAGCACAAGGACGGACAAGAACACTGAAGCTTTCTTT. Protein product: CASSTRTDKNTEAFF.

This chain links TRBV4-1 with TRBJ2-7; 8 bases are shared with TRBD2. Germline V lookup: CDR1 MGHRA, CDR2 YSYEKL. J lost 5 bases, V lost 0 bases, and 12 bases had no gene match. The CDR3 is made up of 17 amino acids. The CDR3 region has the DNA TGCGCCAGCAGCCAAGATCCTAGTAGCGGGACGACGCACGAGCAGTACTTC. It encodes CASSQDPSSGTTHEQYF.